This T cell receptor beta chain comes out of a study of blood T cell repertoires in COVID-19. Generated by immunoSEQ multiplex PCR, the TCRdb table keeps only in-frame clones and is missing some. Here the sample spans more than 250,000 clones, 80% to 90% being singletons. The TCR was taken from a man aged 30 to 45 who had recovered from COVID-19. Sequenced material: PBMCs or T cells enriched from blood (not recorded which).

CDR3 nucleotide sequence: TGTGCCAGCAGTTCCGGGACAGTCAAGAATAACTATGGCTACACCTTC. Translated: CASSSGTVKNNYGYTF. The V gene is TRBV5-4, the J gene TRBJ1-2; TRBD1 matches 7 bases. V trimming: 5 bases; J trimming: 1 base; junction bases outside the gene matches: 11. This CDR3 is 16 amino acids long. In germline, CDR1 is SGHNT, CDR2 YYREEE (reference sequence).